The 28 T cell receptor beta chains below were found in one sample sequenced in a study of T cell clones after liver transplantation. Using immunoSEQ multiplex PCR, the repertoire was profiled, and TCRdb retains in-frame clones only, with some absent. This sample has about 51,000 clones, with about 86% found just once. Material: CD8+ T cells from blood, obtained 12 months after liver transplant. The receptors come from a human patient who received a liver transplant. Some of the T cells might come from the graft donor.

The J gene is TRBJ2-7, the V gene TRBV27; 8 nucleotides line up with TRBD1. The CDR3 runs to 15 residues. The V gene end was trimmed by 6 bases and the J gene end by 2 bases; junction bases not matched to a gene: 9. Germline V gene lookup returns CDR1 MNHEY and CDR2 SMNVEV (reference sequence). The CDR3 loop reads CASSHQGTGPYEQYF. The CDR3 DNA reads as TGTGCCAGCAGCCACCAAGGGACAGGACCCTACGAGCAGTACTTC.

The rearrangement uses TRBV7-8 and TRBJ2-7; a possible D gene is TRBD1 (5 bases). V was pared by 6 bases and J by 5 bases, with 14 bases between. CDR1 SGHVS and CDR2 FQNEAQ come from the germline V gene. The CDR3 has 13 residues. The DNA for the CDR3 is TGTGCCAGCAGGAAGGCTAGGGGCCACGAGCAGTACTTC. It specifies CASRKARGHEQYF. The variable domain in full, completed from reference TRBV7-8 and TRBJ2-7, reads GAGVSQSPRYKVAKRGQDVALRCDPISGHVSLFWYQQALGQGPEFLTYFQNEAQLDKSGLPSDRFFAERPEGSVSTLKIQRTQQEDSAVYLCASRKARGHEQYFGPGTRLTVT.

The rearrangement links TRBV9 to TRBJ1-2; no definite D call. Germline CDR1 reads SGDLS; CDR2 reads YYNGEE. V was shortened by 3 bases and J by 7 bases, with 16 bases between the two germline ends. This CDR3 spans 14 amino acids. The CDR3 sequence is CASSAPRPRAGYTF. In DNA form, the CDR3 reads TGTGCCAGCAGCGCCCCCAGGCCGAGGGCTGGCTACACCTTC.

The V and J genes are TRBV11-2 and TRBJ2-7; D not certain. CDR1 SGHAT and CDR2 FQNNGV come from the germline V gene. CDR3 size: 14 residues. Trimming took 5 bases from V and 0 from J, leaving 11 bases between them. The CDR3 loop reads CASSLIISSYEQYF. As DNA, the CDR3 is TGTGCCAGCAGCCTTATTATTAGCTCCTACGAGCAGTACTTC.

CDR3 sequence reads: CASSQGGEAFF. CDR3 DNA: TGCGCCAGCAGCCAAGGAGGCGAAGCTTTCTTT. This rearrangement joins TRBV4-1 to TRBJ1-1; D ambiguous. Germline-derived CDR1 and CDR2 are MGHRA and YSYEKL. Trimming removed 1 base from V and 8 bases from J, with 5 bases in between. This CDR3 has 11 amino acids.

The chain carries TRBV7-9 and TRBJ1-2, with TRBD1 matching over 8 bases. The V gene's germline CDR1 is SEHNR and CDR2 FQNEAQ (reference sequence). The J segment lost 11 bases and the V segment lost 1 base, leaving 6 bases of the junction unmatched. The length of the CDR3 is 13 residues. The CDR3 DNA reads as TGTGCCAGCAGCTTAGGGACAGGGAAGGCTTACACCTTC. Translating it yields CASSLGTGKAYTF.

V gene TRBV6-1 combines with J gene TRBJ2-1, with TRBD2 identical over 10 bases. Looked up from germline, CDR1 is MNHNS and CDR2 is SASEGT. The CDR3 is made up of 15 amino acids. The J segment lost 3 bases and the V segment lost 6 bases, leaving 5 bases of the junction unmatched. The CDR3 DNA reads as TGTGCCAGCAGCCAAGCGGGAGGGCACTACAATGAGCAGTTCTTC. It encodes CASSQAGGHYNEQFF.

The V and J genes are TRBV6-5 and TRBJ2-1, with D unclear. Germline V gene lookup returns CDR1 MNHEY and CDR2 SVGAGI. The CDR3 is 14 amino acids. V lost 5 bases to trimming and J lost 3 bases, with 11 bases between them. CDR3 sequence reads: CASSSAGFYNEQFF. CDR3 coding DNA: TGTGCCAGCAGTAGTGCAGGATTCTACAATGAGCAGTTCTTC.

The V gene is TRBV4-1, the J gene TRBJ2-7, with 7 bases fitting TRBD2. J lost 6 bases, V lost 4 bases, and 0 bases had no gene match. The CDR3 length is 11 residues. CDR1 MGHRA and CDR2 YSYEKL come from the germline V gene. The CDR3 here is CASSRGGEQYF. CDR3 DNA sequence: TGCGCCAGCAGCCGGGGGGGCGAGCAGTACTTC.

This clone is judged medium-sized (0.01 to 0.1%). This chain connects TRBV27 to TRBJ2-7; 13 bases are shared with TRBD2. Trimming cost V 5 bases and J 3 bases; bases outside gene matches: 4. Germline assignment: CDR1 MNHEY and CDR2 SMNVEV (reference sequence). CDR3 length equals 15 residues. CDR3 residues: CASSPTSGGGYEQYF. CDR3 bases: TGTGCCAGCAGTCCTACTAGCGGGGGGGGCTACGAGCAGTACTTC.

The DNA for the CDR3 is TGTGCCAGTAGTATAGGGCTGCTTCACACAGATACGCAGTATTTT. Translation: CASSIGLLHTDTQYF. The chain carries TRBV19 and TRBJ2-3; D is unclear. The CDR3 spans 15 residues. Trimming removed 1 base at V and 2 bases at J, with 10 bases between. The germline V gene encodes CDR1 LNHDA and CDR2 SQIVND (reference sequence).

CDR3 protein: CASSLVTLDGYGYTF. The CDR3 nucleotides are TGTGCCAGCAGCTTAGTGACCTTGGACGGCTATGGCTACACCTTC. This sequence joins TRBV7-2 and TRBJ1-2; D is ambiguous. CDR3 size: 15 residues. Germline V CDR1 and CDR2: SGHTA, FQGNSA. Trimming took off 1 base at V and 4 bases at J, with 13 bases between the two ends.

This clone was seen only a few times. The chain links TRBV7-2 to TRBJ2-1; D not certain. This CDR3 has 16 residues. Germline V gives CDR1 SGHTA, CDR2 FQGNSA. V gave up 5 bases and J gave up 9 bases, with 23 bases separating them. CDR3: CASSPDGFLEVTEQFF. The DNA of the CDR3 is TGTGCCAGCAGCCCGGACGGATTCCTCGAGGTGACTGAGCAGTTCTTC. The whole variable domain, filled in from reference TRBV7-2 and TRBJ2-1, reads GAGVSQSPSNKVTEKGKDVELRCDPISGHTALYWYRQSLGQGLEFLIYFQGNSAPDKSGLPSDRFSAERTGGSVSTLTIQRTQQEDSAVYLCASSPDGFLEVTEQFFGPGTRLTVL.

This clone was recorded only once. The V gene is TRBV27, the J gene TRBJ1-5, with 7 bases fitting TRBD1. Germline CDR1 and CDR2: MNHEY and SMNVEV (reference sequence). The CDR3 is 16 amino acids. V trimming: 0 bases; J trimming: 5 bases; junction bases outside the gene matches: 7. The DNA of the CDR3 is TGTGCCAGCAGTTTATCAAAGGGGGCCCTGGATCAGCCCCAGCATTTT. Amino acid sequence: CASSLSKGALDQPQHF.

This sequence joins TRBV28 and TRBJ2-7; unclear D gene. The CDR3 extends over 14 amino acids. The germline V and J ends were trimmed by 2 bases and 2 bases, with 10 bases remaining between them. The germline V gene has CDR1 MDHEN and CDR2 SYDVKM. The CDR3 reads CASSLTSAPYEQYF. For the CDR3, the DNA is TGTGCCAGCAGTTTAACGTCTGCTCCCTACGAGCAGTACTTC.

This chain connects TRBV7-8 to TRBJ2-3; perhaps D is TRBD1 or TRBD2 (7 bases each). V was cut by 4 bases and J by 9 bases, with 17 bases left in between. Germline CDR1 reads SGHVS; CDR2 reads FQNEAQ. The CDR3 consists of 14 residues. CDR3 sequence: CASSYPGGGDTQYF. CDR3 sequence (DNA): TGTGCCAGCAGCTACCCAGGGGGAGGGGACACGCAGTATTTT.

This sequence joins TRBV6-4 and TRBJ2-7; unclear D gene. CDR3 length: 13 residues. Germline assignment: CDR1 MRHNA and CDR2 SNTAGT. Trimming removed 0 bases from V and 6 bases from J, with 9 bases in between. The DNA for the CDR3 is TGTGCCAGCAGTGACTCTCGGTACTCCGAGCAGTACTTC. Translation: CASSDSRYSEQYF.

The V and J genes are TRBV19 and TRBJ2-3, with D unresolved. Per germline, CDR1 LNHDA and CDR2 SQIVND (reference sequence). The CDR3 extends over 13 amino acids. V dropped 3 bases and J dropped 0 bases, with 4 bases sitting between them. The CDR3 spells CASSIQSTDTQYF. In DNA, the CDR3 is TGTGCCAGTAGTATCCAGAGCACAGATACGCAGTATTTT. Combining the CDR3 with reference TRBV19 and TRBJ2-3 gives the whole variable domain DGGITQSPKYLFRKEGQNVTLSCEQNLNHDAMYWYRQDPGQGLRLIYYSQIVNDFQKGDIAEGYSVSREKKESFPLTVTSAQKNPTAFYLCASSIQSTDTQYFGPGTRLTVL.

The chain joins TRBV7-9 to TRBJ2-5; TRBD1 is a possible D gene (6 bases). This CDR3 comprises 16 residues. CDR1 is SEHNR and CDR2 is FQNEAQ in the germline V gene (reference sequence). Deletions cut 0 bases from V and 5 bases from J, with 16 bases between. The CDR3 nucleotides are TGTGCCAGCAGCTTAGCGGGCAGGGCGAGGGGGGAGACCCAGTACTTC. It codes for CASSLAGRARGETQYF.

The rearrangement uses TRBV7-9 and TRBJ1-4, with 8 bases fitting TRBD1. Germline values: CDR1 SEHNR, CDR2 FQNEAQ (reference sequence). CDR3 length: 19 residues. V was pared by 2 bases and J by 1 base, with 12 bases of the junction left unmatched. The CDR3 reads CASSLKTGVIRGTNEKLFF. CDR3 in DNA: TGTGCCAGCAGCTTAAAGACAGGGGTAATAAGAGGAACTAATGAAAAACTGTTTTTT.

V and J are TRBV15 and TRBJ2-7; no definite D call. In germline, CDR1 is LNHNV, CDR2 YYDKDF (reference sequence). This CDR3 has 14 amino acids. The V end lost 0 bases, the J end lost 4 bases, and 10 bases lay between the germline ends. The CDR3 DNA reads TGTGCCACCAGCAGAGAATCGGATCTGTACGAGCAGTACTTC. This encodes CATSRESDLYEQYF. Complete variable domain (other parts from reference TRBV15 and TRBJ2-7): DAMVIQNPRYQVTQFGKPVTLSCSQTLNHNVMYWYQQKSSQAPKLLFHYYDKDFNNEADTPDNFQSRRPNTSFCFLDIRSPGLGDTAMYLCATSRESDLYEQYFGPGTRLTVT.

V gene TRBV11-2 combines with J gene TRBJ1-4, with TRBD1 matching 7 bases. The V gene's germline CDR1 is SGHAT and CDR2 FQNNGV. With 1 base clipped from V and 6 bases from J, the junction kept 2 bases outside the gene matches. The CDR3 runs 14 residues. CDR3 region: CASSLGTGDEKLFF. Here the CDR3 DNA reads TGTGCCAGCAGCTTAGGGACAGGTGATGAAAAACTGTTTTTT.

The chain has TRBV19 and TRBJ2-5; the match to TRBD1 covers 11 bases. V shed 3 bases, J shed 4 bases, and the junction held 13 bases outside the gene matches. CDR3 size: 18 residues. Germline CDR1 reads LNHDA; CDR2 reads SQIVND (reference sequence). CDR3 sequence (DNA): TGTGCCAGTAGTATGGACAGGGGGCGAGGCCGCGGCGGAGAGACCCAGTACTTC. It codes for CASSMDRGRGRGGETQYF. Together with reference TRBV19 and TRBJ2-5, the CDR3 gives the full variable domain: DGGITQSPKYLFRKEGQNVTLSCEQNLNHDAMYWYRQDPGQGLRLIYYSQIVNDFQKGDIAEGYSVSREKKESFPLTVTSAQKNPTAFYLCASSMDRGRGRGGETQYFGPGTRLLVL.

The genes are TRBV6-5 and TRBJ2-3; tentative D call: TRBD2 (5 bases). Germline V CDR1 and CDR2: MNHEY, SVGAGI. Trimming pared 2 bases from V and 3 bases from J, leaving 12 bases between. The CDR3 runs 15 residues. The chain's CDR3 is CASSYPGMGTDTQYF. Written as DNA, the CDR3 is TGTGCCAGCAGTTACCCGGGGATGGGGACAGATACGCAGTATTTT.

This clone was picked up one time. V usage is TRBV28 and J usage is TRBJ2-3, with D possibly being TRBD2 (5 bases). Germline-derived CDR1 and CDR2 are MDHEN and SYDVKM. This CDR3 contains 14 residues. V lost 3 bases, J lost 8 bases, and 15 bases lay in between. The CDR3 nucleotides read TGTGCCAGCAGTTTCGGGGTGCGAAAAGGTACGCAGTATTTT. It is translated as CASSFGVRKGTQYF.

The genes are TRBV19 and TRBJ1-5; D is unclear. Trimming stripped 7 bases from V and 4 bases from J, with 8 bases between. CDR1 is LNHDA and CDR2 is SQIVND in the germline V gene (reference sequence). The CDR3 length is 12 residues. The CDR3 region is CASKAGNQPQHF. The CDR3 bases are TGTGCCAGTAAGGCCGGGAATCAGCCCCAGCATTTT.

The V gene is TRBV19, the J gene TRBJ2-7; D is ambiguous. In germline, CDR1 is LNHDA, CDR2 SQIVND (reference sequence). The CDR3 is 15 amino acids. Trimming left V 2 bases short and J 2 bases short, with 13 bases between. The DNA of the CDR3 is TGTGCCAGTAGTATAACGGTGTCAGCCCCCTACGAGCAGTACTTC. It specifies CASSITVSAPYEQYF.

This clone was seen once. The chain links TRBV4-1 to TRBJ2-1, with D hard to call. Germline assignment: CDR1 MGHRA and CDR2 YSYEKL. Trimming stripped 1 base from V and 8 bases from J, with 6 bases between. The CDR3 extends over 12 amino acids. The CDR3 reads CASSQGTHEQFF. CDR3 nucleotide sequence: TGCGCCAGCAGCCAAGGGACCCATGAGCAGTTCTTC.